This is a list of T cell receptor beta chains from one sample in a study of post-analysis software for immune sequencing data. TCRdb reanalysed the PCR reads using MiXCR and keeps one entry per CDR3 protein. The table lists 150,000 to 200,000 distinct CDR3 sequences, about 30% of them singletons. The sample comprised blood. The receptors come from a girl between 10 and 17 years old with multiple sclerosis. Both conserved end residues are part of each CDR3. D genes are given only for firm matches. Clone size is shown for a subset of rows, as once, few, many or a class of expanded clone.

>many|TRBD2|13|TRBJ2-1|TRBV20-1
CSARTSGYNEQFF
TGCAGTGCCCGGACTAGCGGATACAATGAGCAGTTCTTC
>many|TRBD2|13|TRBJ2-7|TRBV12-3/TRBV12-4
CASSRGLDYEQYF
TGTGCCAGCAGCCGCGGACTAGACTACGAGCAGTACTTC
>-|TRBD1|14|TRBJ1-2|TRBV12-3/TRBV12-4
CASSFGGTAYGYTF
TGTGCCAGCAGTTTCGGGGGGACAGCCTATGGCTACACCTTC
>many|-|13|TRBJ2-3|TRBV7-9
CASSLVRGDTQYF
TGTGCCAGCAGCTTAGTTCGGGGAGATACGCAGTATTTT
>many|-|12|TRBJ2-5|TRBV2
CASSEGGETQYF
TGTGCCAGCAGTGAAGGAGGGGAGACCCAGTACTTC
>many|TRBD2|14|TRBJ2-7|TRBV12-3/TRBV12-4
CASSILAGVDEQYF
TGTGCCAGCAGTATCCTAGCGGGAGTAGACGAGCAGTACTTC
>few|-|11|TRBJ2-1|TRBV20-1
CSAPRGNEQFF
TGCAGTGCCCCCCGGGGTAATGAGCAGTTCTTC
>many|-|14|TRBJ1-2|TRBV4-1
CASSQDDINYGYTF
TGCGCCAGCAGCCAAGATGACATCAACTATGGCTACACCTTC
>many|-|14|TRBJ2-1|TRBV10-3
CAISLLAAYNEQFF
TGTGCCATCAGTTTGCTAGCAGCCTACAATGAGCAGTTCTTC
>-|TRBD1|16|TRBJ1-5|TRBV27
CASSFRGDRFGQPQHF
TGTGCCAGCAGTTTTCGGGGGGACAGGTTCGGGCAGCCCCAGCATTTT
>-|TRBD2|13|TRBJ2-7|TRBV10-3
CAISGSGGDEQYF
TGTGCCATCTCTGGTAGCGGGGGGGACGAGCAGTACTTC
>few|-|13|TRBJ1-1|TRBV5-1
CASSPGSSTEAFF
TGCGCCAGCAGCCCGGGATCGAGTACTGAAGCTTTCTTT
>-|-|15|TRBJ2-7|TRBV29-1
CSVASRTGASDEQYF
TGCAGCGTTGCCTCTAGGACGGGGGCCTCGGACGAGCAGTACTTC
>-|TRBD1|12|TRBJ1-2|TRBV20-1
CSAGGTGYGYTF
TGCAGTGCTGGTGGGACAGGCTATGGCTACACCTTC
>many|-|11|TRBJ2-5|TRBV29-1
CSVEPQETQYF
TGCAGCGTTGAGCCGCAAGAGACCCAGTACTTC
>-|TRBD2|18|TRBJ2-1|TRBV14
CASSQAVVIWTSGNEQFF
TGTGCCAGCAGCCAAGCGGTTGTTATCTGGACTAGCGGCAACGAGCAGTTCTTC
>-|-|16|TRBJ2-7|TRBV21-1
CASSSRGAEASYEQYF
TGTGCCAGCAGCTCCCGAGGGGCAGAAGCATCCTACGAGCAGTACTTC
>-|TRBD2|17|TRBJ2-7|TRBV7-2
CASPLGLAGGDGYEQYF
TGTGCCAGCCCCTTAGGTCTAGCGGGGGGGGATGGCTACGAGCAGTACTTC
>few|-|18|TRBJ1-1|TRBV20-1
CSARVSRGTPSLNTEAFF
TGCAGTGCTAGAGTGAGTCGGGGGACACCTTCACTGAACACTGAAGCTTTCTTT
>few|TRBD1|15|TRBJ2-1|TRBV6-5
CASSYTRDSYNEQFF
TGTGCCAGCAGTTACACACGGGACAGCTACAATGAGCAGTTCTTC
>-|TRBD2|16|TRBJ2-5|TRBV2
CASSEPGGPKGETQYF
TGTGCCAGCAGTGAACCGGGAGGGCCGAAGGGTGAGACCCAGTACTTC
>many|-|22|TRBJ2-1|TRBV28
CASSFPKRGLGGLDRPYNEQFF
TGTGCCAGCAGTTTTCCCAAAAGGGGCCTTGGGGGTCTAGACCGTCCCTACAATGAGCAGTTCTTC
>-|-|17|TRBJ2-3|TRBV28
CASSPILADPSTDTQYF
TGTGCCAGCAGTCCCATCCTGGCAGATCCTAGCACAGATACGCAGTATTTT
>-|-|13|TRBJ2-1|TRBV30
CAWKAGSYNEQFF
TGTGCCTGGAAGGCCGGGTCCTACAATGAGCAGTTCTTC
>-|TRBD2|14|TRBJ2-1|TRBV20-1
CSARVTSGSNEQFF
TGCAGTGCTAGAGTGACTAGCGGGAGTAATGAGCAGTTCTTC
>many|-|19|TRBJ2-1|TRBV24-1
CATSEGGTLGLGYYNEQFF
TGTGCCACCAGTGAAGGGGGGACTCTCGGCTTGGGGTACTACAATGAGCAGTTCTTC
>few|-|13|TRBJ2-1|TRBV28
CASSSASLNEQFF
TGTGCCAGCAGTTCGGCTAGCTTGAATGAGCAGTTCTTC
>few|-|13|TRBJ2-3|TRBV29-1
CSVEAGGTDTQYF
TGCAGCGTTGAAGCAGGGGGCACAGATACGCAGTATTTT
>-|TRBD1|17|TRBJ1-1|TRBV5-1
CASSLRKGTVMNTEAFF
TGCGCCAGCAGCTTACGAAAGGGGACAGTCATGAACACTGAAGCTTTCTTT